This T cell receptor beta chain was sequenced in a study of CD8 T cells in Susac syndrome. Whole-study context: When blood was drawn, patients with Susac syndrome were on intravenous immunoglobulin alone, on corticosteroids, or therapy-naive.

Broader study findings: By the study's own acknowledgment, its TCR sequencing and HLA analysis included relatively few individuals.

On this clonotype itself: Its antigen remains unknown.

RNA in amounts of about 0.5 to 1 ug was reverse transcribed with random hexamers. A multiplex approach, immunoSEQ multiplex PCR, amplified TCR beta CDR3 across 54 Vbeta and 13 Jbeta. TCRdb re-derived calls from the immunoSEQ multiplex PCR reads in MiXCR, one entry per CDR3 protein. The table shows about 190,000 distinct CDR3 sequences, with roughly nine tenths occurring only once. The authors sequenced TCR beta from blood CD8+ and CD4+ T cells. The CDR3 extends over 15 amino acids. Trimming took 3 bases from V and 0 from J, leaving 14 bases between them. From germline, CDR1 is DFQATT and CDR2 SNEGSKA (reference sequence).

The genes are TRBV20-1 and TRBJ2-5, with D perhaps TRBD1 or TRBD2 (5 bases each). Material: CD4+ T cells from PBMCs. The clonotype originates from a human donor with Susac syndrome. The CDR3 DNA reads as TGCAGTGCTAGTGTCCGGGGCAAGAACCAAGAGACCCAGTACTTC. It codes for CSASVRGKNQETQYF.